Presented here are 30 T cell receptor beta chains from one specimen sequenced in a study of CD4 T cells in relation to SARS-CoV-2 and coronaviruses. Assay: immunoSEQ multiplex PCR; the TCRdb copy retains only in-frame clones and omits some. Of about 37,000 clones in the sample, approximately 85% were seen once. What was sequenced was memory CD4+ T cells from PBMCs. These receptors originate from an adult with COVID-19.

The chain carries TRBV9 and TRBJ2-2; TRBD2 agrees at 7 bases. V shed 2 bases, J shed 5 bases, and the junction held 9 bases outside the gene matches. CDR3 length equals 16 residues. Per the germline V gene, CDR1 is SGDLS and CDR2 is YYNGEE. DNA of the CDR3: TGTGCCAGCAGCGTTCGCGGGAGAGCATTGACCGGGGAGCTGTTTTTT. Its protein product is CASSVRGRALTGELFF.

J is TRBJ2-3 and V is TRBV3-1 (or the pseudogene TRBV3-2); no clear D gene. CDR1 is LGHDT and CDR2 is YNNKEL in the germline V gene (reference sequence). The CDR3 is made up of 9 amino acids. V lost 7 bases, J lost 9 bases, and 5 bases lay in between. The CDR3 loop is CASTTTQYF. In nucleotides, the CDR3 is TGTGCCAGCACCACGACGCAGTATTTT.

The chain employs TRBV18 and TRBJ2-5; 8 bases are shared with TRBD1. CDR3 length: 14 residues. Germline V lookup: CDR1 KGHSH, CDR2 LQKENI. J gave up 5 bases and V 1 base, and 3 bases lay outside the gene matches. The CDR3 region is CASSPRTGRETQYF. CDR3 DNA: TGTGCCAGCTCACCACGGACAGGGAGGGAGACCCAGTACTTC.

On this clone itself: Germline is not matched at one junction end, which may reflect a read error. J is TRBJ2-3 and V is TRBV11-2; TRBD2 matches 8 bases. This CDR3 is built from 16 residues. Germline V CDR1 and CDR2: SGHAT, FQNNGV. The CDR3 nucleotides are TGTGCCAGCAGCTTAGACCCCAACGGAGCGGGAGCGGGCCGGGATTTT. This gives the protein CASSLDPNGAGAGRDF. The full variable domain, completed using reference TRBV11-2 and TRBJ2-3, is EAGVAQSPRYKIIEKRQSVAFWCNPISGHATLYWYQQILGQGPKLLIQFQNNGVVDDSQLPKDRFSAERLKGVDSTLKIQPAKLEDSAVYLCASSLDPNGAGAGRDFGPGTRLTVL.

In its sample, this clone was seen a few times. This sequence joins TRBV4-2 and TRBJ2-2; D is unclear. Trimming removed 0 bases at V and 4 bases at J, with 12 bases between. Germline V CDR1 and CDR2: LGHNA, YNFKEQ. The CDR3 loop spans 16 amino acids. The CDR3 reads CASSQDYHTVTGELFF. The CDR3 nucleotides read TGTGCCAGCAGCCAAGATTACCATACAGTCACCGGGGAGCTGTTTTTT.

The V and J genes are TRBV28 and TRBJ2-5, with 7 positions matching TRBD1. Trimming removed 6 bases from V and 5 bases from J; junction bases left unmatched: 3. The CDR3 has 12 amino acids. Germline CDR1 and CDR2: MDHEN and SYDVKM. The CDR3: CASSRGSETQYF. The CDR3 DNA reads as TGTGCCAGCAGCAGGGGGAGTGAGACCCAGTACTTC.

The rearrangement uses TRBV5-8 and TRBJ2-1; the match to TRBD1 covers 8 bases. The germline V gene encodes CDR1 SGHTS and CDR2 YDEGEE. Trimming at V came to 7 bases and at J to 5 bases, leaving 11 bases not matched to a gene. The CDR3 consists of 15 residues. CDR3 coding DNA: TGTGCCAGCGTTAATGGACAGGGCCCCCACAATGAGCAGTTCTTC. The encoded protein is CASVNGQGPHNEQFF.

This chain connects TRBV9 to TRBJ2-2; either TRBD1 or TRBD2 may fit D (6 bases each). The CDR3 totals 14 residues. Trimming removed 0 bases at V and 6 bases at J, with 9 bases between. Looked up from germline, CDR1 is SGDLS and CDR2 is YYNGEE. CDR3 coding DNA: TGTGCCAGCAGCGTAGCTAGGGGGGCCGGGGAGCTGTTTTTT. This codes for CASSVARGAGELFF.

This clone was found a few times. The chain employs TRBV28 and TRBJ2-7, with a possible D match to TRBD1 (6 bases). V shed 3 bases and J shed 5 bases, with 17 bases lying between them. In germline, CDR1 is MDHEN, CDR2 SYDVKM. The length of the CDR3 is 15 residues. Here the CDR3 reads CASSFLRTVVDEQYF. CDR3 DNA sequence: TGTGCCAGCAGTTTCCTCCGGACAGTCGTGGACGAGCAGTACTTC.

V and J are TRBV28 and TRBJ2-7, with D possibly TRBD1 on 6 matching bases. The V gene lost 10 bases and the J gene lost 2 bases, with 12 bases spanning the gap. Germline V gene sequence: CDR1 MDHEN, CDR2 SYDVKM. This CDR3 region has 12 residues. CDR3 nucleotides: TGTGCCATAGCAGGGGTGCCCTACGAGCAGTACTTC. As protein: CAIAGVPYEQYF. Filled out from reference TRBV28 and TRBJ2-7, the complete variable domain reads DVKVTQSSRYLVKRTGEKVFLECVQDMDHENMFWYRQDPGLGLRLIYFSYDVKMKEKGDIPEGYSVSREKKERFSLILESASTNQTSMYLCAIAGVPYEQYFGPGTRLTVT.

This clone was seen a handful of times. This sequence joins TRBV6-5 and TRBJ2-7; TRBD2 agrees at 8 bases. The CDR3 is 15 amino acids. The germline CDR1 and CDR2 sequences are MNHEY and SVGAGI. V lost 9 bases to trimming and J lost 4 bases; unmatched junction nucleotides: 14. The CDR3 region has the DNA TGTGCCAGAACACCATCCGGGACTAGACCATACGAGCAGTACTTC. Residues: CARTPSGTRPYEQYF.

The chain combines TRBV28 with TRBJ2-3; 7 positions match TRBD2. V shed 5 bases, J shed 4 bases, and the junction held 6 bases outside the gene matches. This CDR3 has 14 residues. CDR1 is MDHEN, CDR2 SYDVKM, per germline. CDR3: CASSPLGGSDTQYF. The CDR3 DNA reads as TGTGCCAGCAGTCCGTTGGGGGGGTCAGATACGCAGTATTTT.

To note about this clone: One end of the junction varies from germline; a read error may be responsible. The chain carries TRBV7-9 and TRBJ2-7; 9 nucleotides match TRBD1. CDR1 and CDR2 (germline): SEHNR, FQNEAQ (reference sequence). The CDR3 loop spans 14 amino acids. For the CDR3, the DNA is TGTGCCAGCAGCTTAGATTCCCGAGGACAGGGGACTTCATTC. Translation gives CASSLDSRGQGTSF.

The V gene is TRBV5-1, the J gene TRBJ1-5; D possibly corresponds to TRBD1 (5 bases). Germline V gene lookup returns CDR1 SGHRS and CDR2 YFSETQ. V shed 1 base and J shed 6 bases, with 8 bases lying between them. CDR3 length equals 13 residues. CDR3 sequence (DNA): TGCGCCAGCAGCTTGTGGGACGGTCAGCCCCAGCATTTT. Translation: CASSLWDGQPQHF.

This sequence joins TRBV11-1 and TRBJ1-2, with 7 nucleotides matching TRBD1. Germline V CDR1 and CDR2: SGHAT, FQDESV (reference sequence). CDR3 length equals 14 residues. The ends lost 5 bases at V and 3 bases at J; junction bases unmatched: 6. CDR3 DNA: TGTGCCAGCAGCCCCCTACAGGGGCACTATGGCTACACCTTC. Translation: CASSPLQGHYGYTF.

J is TRBJ1-2 and V is TRBV15; D not certain. This CDR3 has 16 residues. Germline V gives CDR1 LNHNV, CDR2 YYDKDF (reference sequence). Between the trimmed V and J ends, which lost 1 base and 5 bases, there was a span of 17 bases. The CDR3 spells CATSRAVPTVSYGYTF. CDR3 DNA sequence: TGTGCCACCAGCAGAGCCGTTCCAACCGTTTCGTATGGCTACACCTTC.

V usage is TRBV19 and J usage is TRBJ2-3; TRBD2 matches at 9 bases. Germline-derived CDR1 and CDR2 are LNHDA and SQIVND (reference sequence). The CDR3 sequence is 14 residues long. V lost 7 bases, J lost 3 bases, and 5 bases stayed unmatched. CDR3 in DNA: TGTGCCAGTAAGCAGACTAGCGGTACAGATACGCAGTATTTT. Translating it yields CASKQTSGTDTQYF. The complete variable domain, with remaining parts taken from reference TRBV19 and TRBJ2-3, reads DGGITQSPKYLFRKEGQNVTLSCEQNLNHDAMYWYRQDPGQGLRLIYYSQIVNDFQKGDIAEGYSVSREKKESFPLTVTSAQKNPTAFYLCASKQTSGTDTQYFGPGTRLTVL.

This rearrangement joins TRBV7-3 to TRBJ2-5, with D perhaps TRBD1 (6 bases). This CDR3 has 14 residues. Germline V gives CDR1 SGHTA, CDR2 FQGTGA. V lost 5 bases and J lost 0, with 10 bases in between. CDR3 sequence: CASSPTGDQETQYF. In DNA, the CDR3 is TGTGCCAGCAGCCCGACAGGAGACCAAGAGACCCAGTACTTC.

The CDR3 loop reads CASSLVATGFNYGYTF. The CDR3 nucleotides are TGTGCCAGCAGCTTAGTCGCGACAGGGTTTAACTATGGCTACACCTTC. The V gene is TRBV7-9, the J gene TRBJ1-2, with 7 bases lining up with TRBD1. The CDR3 spans 16 residues. V was pared by 1 base and J by 1 base, with 6 bases of the junction left unmatched. Germline V gene sequence: CDR1 SEHNR, CDR2 FQNEAQ (reference sequence). Filled out from reference TRBV7-9 and TRBJ1-2, the complete variable domain reads DTGVSQNPRHKITKRGQNVTFRCDPISEHNRLYWYRQTLGQGPEFLTYFQNEAQLEKSRLLSDRFSAERPKGSFSTLEIQRTEQGDSAMYLCASSLVATGFNYGYTFGSGTRLTVV.

The gene calls are TRBV7-3 and TRBJ2-1; D might be TRBD1 or TRBD2, each matching 6 bases. Germline V gene sequence: CDR1 SGHTA, CDR2 FQGTGA. This CDR3 has 13 amino acids. Trimming removed 1 base at V and 7 bases at J, with 8 bases between. Here the CDR3 DNA reads TGTGCCAGCAGCTTAAAGGGGGGAAATGAGCAGTTCTTC. It translates to CASSLKGGNEQFF.

The V call is TRBV18, the J call TRBJ2-2; TRBD1 matches 10 bases. The V gene's germline CDR1 is KGHSH and CDR2 LQKENI. Trimming removed 2 bases from V and 0 bases from J; junction bases left unmatched: 9. The CDR3 covers 19 residues. The CDR3 sequence is CASSPNGQGGVPNTGELFF. In nucleotides, the CDR3 is TGTGCCAGCTCACCAAACGGACAGGGGGGCGTCCCGAACACCGGGGAGCTGTTTTTT.

The chain combines TRBV6-5 with TRBJ1-5; 8 bases line up with TRBD1. CDR1 is MNHEY and CDR2 is SVGAGI in the germline V gene. This CDR3 is 14 amino acids long. V lost 6 bases, J lost 5 bases, and 6 bases stayed unmatched. This CDR3 is CASRAWTGHQPQHF. CDR3 nucleotide sequence: TGTGCCAGCAGGGCGTGGACAGGGCATCAGCCCCAGCATTTT.

This sequence joins TRBV28 and TRBJ2-2, with D perhaps matching TRBD1 (5 bases). Germline V gene lookup returns CDR1 MDHEN and CDR2 SYDVKM. V dropped 9 bases and J dropped 1 base, with 6 bases sitting between them. CDR3 length: 12 residues. The CDR3 region is CASDRNTGELFF. The CDR3 DNA sequence: TGTGCCAGTGACAGGAACACCGGGGAGCTGTTTTTT.

A few counts support this clone. This rearrangement joins TRBV4-3 to TRBJ2-1; either TRBD1 or TRBD2 may fit D (5 bases each). CDR1 is LGHNA, CDR2 YSLEER, per germline. V was trimmed by 0 bases and J by 8 bases, leaving 29 bases between them. The CDR3 covers 20 residues. The CDR3 sequence is CASSQDWVGRFGDPWYEQFF. CDR3 sequence (DNA): TGCGCCAGCAGCCAAGATTGGGTGGGACGGTTCGGGGACCCCTGGTATGAGCAGTTCTTC.

This rearrangement joins TRBV7-3 to TRBJ2-3; perhaps TRBD1 as D (5 bases). V was shortened by 3 bases and J by 6 bases, with 10 bases between the two germline ends. The CDR3 loop spans 13 amino acids. Germline lookup yields CDR1 SGHTA and CDR2 FQGTGA. The CDR3 DNA reads as TGTGCCAGCAGCTTTTGGGGCAGGGATACGCAGTATTTT. It translates to CASSFWGRDTQYF.

This clone was counted once. CDR3 sequence: CASSGQGYNEQFF. In DNA, the CDR3 is TGTGCCAGCTCTGGACAGGGTTACAATGAGCAGTTCTTC. This chain joins TRBV18 and TRBJ2-1, with TRBD1 matching 8 bases. The CDR3 loop spans 13 amino acids. J lost 4 bases, V lost 6 bases, and 2 bases had no gene match. In germline, CDR1 is KGHSH, CDR2 LQKENI.

The V gene is TRBV5-1, the J gene TRBJ2-3; D is uncertain. Trimming shortened V by 1 base and J by 0 bases, and 12 bases separated the two germline ends. CDR1 and CDR2 from the germline V gene are SGHRS and YFSETQ. The CDR3 sequence is 16 residues long. DNA of the CDR3: TGCGCCAGCAGCTTGAGGGTGGATACTAGCACAGATACGCAGTATTTT. Protein: CASSLRVDTSTDTQYF.

This chain links TRBV28 with TRBJ2-1, with no clear D. Germline CDR1 reads MDHEN; CDR2 reads SYDVKM. This CDR3 contains 12 residues. V dropped 5 bases and J dropped 6 bases, with 8 bases sitting between them. The CDR3 DNA is TGTGCCAGCAGTCACCTTATCAATGAGCAGTTCTTC. Its translation is CASSHLINEQFF.

The chain has TRBV12-3 or TRBV12-4 and TRBJ2-1, with D unclear. Trimming pared 7 bases from V and 5 bases from J, leaving 12 bases between. This CDR3 has 13 amino acids. The CDR3 coding sequence is TGTGCCAGCATCTCCACAGTTAACAATGAGCAGTTCTTC. This gives the protein CASISTVNNEQFF.

V is TRBV7-3 and J is TRBJ2-5; D may be TRBD2 (6 bases). This CDR3 contains 15 residues. The germline V gene has CDR1 SGHTA and CDR2 FQGTGA. Trimming cost V 1 base and J 3 bases, with 12 bases left between them. The CDR3 DNA is TGTGCCAGCAGCTTAATGGGAGGAGGGGAAGAGACCCAGTACTTC. This translates into CASSLMGGGEETQYF.